The source of this TCR beta chain is a study of control samples from healthy donors and cancer patients. Germline values: CDR1 LNHDA, CDR2 SQIVND (reference sequence). The CDR3 sequence is 15 residues long. Trimming left V 1 base short and J 6 bases short, with 13 bases between. Some clones are missing from TCRdb's copy, which holds only in-frame ones; the method was immunoSEQ multiplex PCR. Among 120,000 or so clones, approximately 84% were seen once, and the ten largest hold 1.5% to 2%. This clone occurred once. The sequence came from a man aged 18 to 29 in good health. V usage is TRBV19 and J usage is TRBJ2-1; no firm D call. Sequenced: blood. The CDR3 DNA reads as TGTGCCAGTAGTATAGGCCCTGTGGTGGGCAATGAGCAGTTCTTC. Protein product: CASSIGPVVGNEQFF.